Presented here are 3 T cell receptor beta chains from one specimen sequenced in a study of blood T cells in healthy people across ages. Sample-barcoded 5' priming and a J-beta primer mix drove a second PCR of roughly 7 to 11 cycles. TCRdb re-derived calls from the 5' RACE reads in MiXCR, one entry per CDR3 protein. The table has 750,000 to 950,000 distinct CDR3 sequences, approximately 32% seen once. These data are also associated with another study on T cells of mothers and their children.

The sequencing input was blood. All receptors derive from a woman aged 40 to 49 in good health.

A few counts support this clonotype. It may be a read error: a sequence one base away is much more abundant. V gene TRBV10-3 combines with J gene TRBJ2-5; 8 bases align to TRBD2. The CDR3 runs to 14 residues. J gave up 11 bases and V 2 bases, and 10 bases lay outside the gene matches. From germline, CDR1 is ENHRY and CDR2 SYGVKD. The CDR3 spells CAISEANGRDEQYF. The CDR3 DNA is TGTGCCATCAGTGAGGCGAACGGGAGGGATGAGCAGTACTTC.

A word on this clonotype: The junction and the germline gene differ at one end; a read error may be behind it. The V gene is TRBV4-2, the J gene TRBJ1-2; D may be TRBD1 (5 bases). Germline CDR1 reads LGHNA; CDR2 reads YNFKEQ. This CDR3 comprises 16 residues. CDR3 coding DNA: TGTGCCAGCAGTCAAGGGTCCGGGGGTACTAACTATGGCTACACCTTC. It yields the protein CASSQGSGGTNYGYTF.

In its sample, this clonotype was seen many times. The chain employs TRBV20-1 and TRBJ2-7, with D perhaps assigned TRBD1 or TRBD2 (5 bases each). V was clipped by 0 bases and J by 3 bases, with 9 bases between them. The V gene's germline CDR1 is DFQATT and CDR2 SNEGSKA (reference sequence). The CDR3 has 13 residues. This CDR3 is CSARDGGFYEQYF. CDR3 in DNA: TGCAGTGCTAGAGATGGGGGATTCTACGAGCAGTACTTC.